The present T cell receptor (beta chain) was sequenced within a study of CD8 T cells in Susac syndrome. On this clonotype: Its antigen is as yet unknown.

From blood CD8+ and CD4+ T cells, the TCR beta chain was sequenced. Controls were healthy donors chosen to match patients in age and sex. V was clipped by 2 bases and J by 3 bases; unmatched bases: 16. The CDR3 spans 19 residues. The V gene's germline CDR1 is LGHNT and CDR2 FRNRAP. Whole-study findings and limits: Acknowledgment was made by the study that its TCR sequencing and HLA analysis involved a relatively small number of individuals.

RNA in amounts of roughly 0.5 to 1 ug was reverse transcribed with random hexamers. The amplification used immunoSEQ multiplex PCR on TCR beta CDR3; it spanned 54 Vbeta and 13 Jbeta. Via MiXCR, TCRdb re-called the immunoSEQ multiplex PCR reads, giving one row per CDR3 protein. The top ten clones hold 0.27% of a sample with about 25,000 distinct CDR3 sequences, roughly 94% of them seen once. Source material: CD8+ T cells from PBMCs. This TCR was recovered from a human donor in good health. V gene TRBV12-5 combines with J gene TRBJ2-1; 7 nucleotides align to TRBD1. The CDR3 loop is CASGLPSTLGTVSYNEQFF. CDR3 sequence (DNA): TGTGCTAGTGGTTTGCCCAGCACACTAGGGACAGTGAGCTACAATGAGCAGTTCTTC.